The sequence of this T cell receptor beta chain was determined in a study of human T cells and chemical hapten exposure (dated by TCRdb to the early 2020s). Broadly, across the study: For sensitization, 2% DPC in acetone was applied to a roughly 2 cm by roughly 2 cm area of upper inner arm skin. Libraries were pooled for sequencing, and variation in per-sample TCR yields was attributed mainly to small differences in library volumes within the pool. Blood for TCR sequencing was provided by twenty-nine alopecia patients at one to four time points (pre-sensitization, 2, 6 and 24 weeks). The study tracked peripheral blood TCR repertoire changes in vivo during primary and secondary sensitization to the hapten diphenylcyclopropenone (DPC) in alopecia patients. Most of the patients in the cohort were female, and the cohort covered alopecia areata with under or over 50% scalp involvement, alopecia totalis and alopecia universalis. Patch testing on the upper back used Finn chambers containing 0.01% DPC, with scoring done after 6 days according to International Contact Dermatitis Research Group standards. Weekly therapeutic DPC doses were additionally applied to the scalp of patients throughout the approximately 25-week study period. Patient blood was sampled pre-sensitization (week 0) and at 2, 6 and about 24 weeks after DPC sensitization. Beyond this particular receptor, the publication reports: Expanded TCRs formed significantly more large CDR3 similarity clusters than pre-sensitization or healthy control sets, consistent with antigen-driven responses. Because all patients had alopecia, a presumed autoimmune disease, the immune response of the patients might differ from that of healthy individuals. After repeated subsampling, the strength of the expansion versus patch-test correlation and the threshold at which it became significant changed. No change with DPC sensitization was found in the number of TCRs above 1 in 1000 frequency, and no evidence of global repertoire structure alterations was found. The number of PT1 expanded TCRs positively correlated with patch test score, significant at thresholds 8, 16 and 32 but not 4.

Libraries were made using RACE. TCRdb shows the sequencer as NextSeq 500. Library preparation attached unique molecular identifiers to individual cDNA molecules for quantitative, reproducible TCR counting. From each blood RNA sample, both TCR alpha and TCR beta chains were sequenced. Turning to the authors' computational methods: The median number of TCRs per sample was roughly 94,000, ranging from roughly 20,000 to 700,000. The Decombinator software suite was used to annotate V, J and CDR3 in the TCR reads. For the PS versus PT1 abundance plots, all samples were subsampled to the same number of TCRs (28,000). Expanded TCRs were defined as absent before sensitization and observed at least eight times at the 2-week time point. Clones were called with MiXCR by TCRdb after fastp trimmed the public reads at Q25, and only in-frame beta chains were retained. CDR3 protein duplicates are merged, each entry listing the most common genes and DNA. The V and J calls were not made by the authors but by TCRdb's processing. Here the sample has roughly 360,000 distinct CDR3 sequences; 4.8% occur a single time. The ten largest make up around 2% of the sample.

The meaning of the sample's time point label: patch test 1, 2 weeks after DPC sensitization. The treatment or condition label of this sample denotes: therapeutic diphenylcyclopropenone sensitization with weekly scalp DPC. At every patch-test visit, the blood draw took place before the patch test was put on. Patients were eligible if aged 18 to 70, diagnosed with alopecia and judged suitable for DPC therapy, and pregnant patients were excluded. Total RNA was extracted from unfractionated whole blood collected in Tempus Blood RNA tubes. This clonotype was seen at least ten times. No cognate antigen has been identified for it. Within one base of it there is no much larger clone, and no base qualities were kept. The source of this sequence is a woman aged 45-59 years with alopecia areata. Some clones in this sample may be carry-over from other donors' samples. Material: whole blood, obtained in connection with sensitization to the hapten diphenylcyclopropenone (DPC).

The bases are TGTGCCAGCACTCGGAGGGAGAACACTGAAGCTTTCTTT. Translated, it gives CASTRRENTEAFF. The chain is assembled from TRBV12-3 or TRBV12-4 and TRBJ1-1; no D gene is confidently identified. Cut back by 7 bases and 1 base, the V and J ends lie 10 bases apart. CDR3 length: 13 amino acids, cysteine to phenylalanine. Solely the CDR3 DNA is kept, with 39 bases framed from the first base.